This TCR beta chain was sequenced for a study of radiotherapy plus CTLA-4 blockade in lung cancer. General study points: Reported findings show early blood T cell clone dynamics, with interferon-beta, best predicted response. There was expansion of tumor-derived TCR clones in blood after radiotherapy plus ipilimumab.

The V gene end was trimmed by 4 bases and the J gene end by 2 bases; junction bases not matched to a gene: 2. The CDR3 runs to 15 residues. CDR1 is MGHRA, CDR2 YSYEKL, per germline. This table comes from immunoSEQ multiplex PCR, and its TCRdb copy is limited to in-frame clones, with some not included. The repertoire holds about 28,000 clones, with 79% as singletons. Each patient with chemo-refractory metastatic non-small-cell lung cancer was treated with focal radiation plus CTLA-4 blockade using ipilimumab. On this clone: Its antigen is not identified.

The chain couples TRBV4-1 to TRBJ2-1; 10 positions match TRBD2. This TCR came from a human donor with non-small cell lung cancer that progressed on radiotherapy plus ipilimumab. Source: peripheral blood, taken from a patient treated with radiotherapy plus ipilimumab. The CDR3 sequence: CASSPLAGAYNEQFF. CDR3 nucleotide sequence: TGCGCCAGCAGCCCCCTAGCGGGAGCCTACAATGAGCAGTTCTTC.